The 27 T cell receptor beta chains below were found in one sample sequenced in a study of control samples from healthy donors and cancer patients. Libraries were prepared by immunoSEQ multiplex PCR; TCRdb keeps only in-frame clonotypes and omits some of them. In the table there are 85,000 to 95,000 clones, about nine tenths of which are singletons. The source material was blood. These receptors all stem from an older woman in good health.

The chain couples TRBV7-2 to TRBJ1-1; TRBD1 matches at 7 bases. CDR1 is SGHTA and CDR2 is FQGNSA in the germline V gene. The CDR3 runs to 14 residues. V was clipped by 0 bases and J by 5 bases; unmatched bases: 3. For the CDR3, the DNA is TGTGCCAGCAGCTTAGCTTACAGGGGAACTGAAGCTTTCTTT. It yields the protein CASSLAYRGTEAFF.

This chain connects TRBV4-1 to TRBJ1-2; 9 bases fit TRBD1. The CDR3 spans 16 residues. With V trimmed by 0 bases and J by 5 bases, 7 bases remained unmatched. Germline V gene sequence: CDR1 MGHRA, CDR2 YSYEKL. CDR3 DNA sequence: TGCGCCAGCAGCCAAGATCCGGGACAGGGTGGTTATGGCTACACCTTC. It translates to CASSQDPGQGGYGYTF.

The CDR3 DNA follows: TGCGCCAGCAGCTTGGGACGGGGAGGAGGAAATGAAAAACTGTTTTTT. Translated, it gives CASSLGRGGGNEKLFF. The chain carries TRBV5-1 and TRBJ1-4, with unresolved D. This CDR3 is built from 16 residues. Trimming took 0 bases from V and 5 from J, leaving 14 bases between them. CDR1 and CDR2 (germline): SGHRS, YFSETQ.

The chain couples TRBV6-2 or TRBV6-3 to TRBJ1-1; D possibly corresponds to TRBD1 (5 bases). Trimming removed 0 bases at V and 1 base at J, with 12 bases between. The V gene's germline CDR1 is MNHEY and CDR2 SVGEGT. The CDR3 loop spans 16 amino acids. The CDR3 DNA sequence: TGTGCCAGCAGTTACTCCCGACAGTTTTCGAACACTGAAGCTTTCTTT. It translates to CASSYSRQFSNTEAFF.

The DNA of the CDR3 is TGTGCCACCAGGGAACCGGGACAGGGTACTACCGGGGAGCTGTTTTTT. This translates into CATREPGQGTTGELFF. The chain recombines TRBV15 with TRBJ2-2; 9 bases map to TRBD1. The CDR3 sequence is 16 residues long. Germline trimming cut 6 bases from V and 5 bases from J; bases unmatched to any gene: 10. The germline V gene encodes CDR1 LNHNV and CDR2 YYDKDF (reference sequence).

The sample holds many counts of this clone. The V call is TRBV19, the J call TRBJ1-2, with 8 bases fitting TRBD1. This CDR3 is built from 16 residues. Unmatched junction bases numbered 10, after V lost 7 bases and J lost 0 bases. Germline assignment: CDR1 LNHDA and CDR2 SQIVND (reference sequence). CDR3 nucleotides: TGTGCCAGTATGCGGGGACAGGACATCTCTAACTATGGCTACACCTTC. Residues: CASMRGQDISNYGYTF.

The chain uses TRBV6-2 or TRBV6-3 and TRBJ1-2; D may be TRBD1 (5 bases). V was trimmed by 6 bases and J by 4 bases, leaving 15 bases between them. The CDR3 extends over 14 amino acids. Germline CDR1 reads MNHEY; CDR2 reads SVGEGT. The CDR3 region is CASSPMHRFYGYTF. The CDR3 DNA reads TGTGCCAGCAGCCCCATGCACAGGTTCTATGGCTACACCTTC.

This clone has a single count. The chain recombines TRBV5-1 with TRBJ1-2; 7 bases are a match to TRBD1. V was clipped by 8 bases and J by 5 bases; unmatched bases: 12. The CDR3 is 14 amino acids. The V gene's germline CDR1 is SGHRS and CDR2 YFSETQ. CDR3 protein: CASTAGQAQYGYTF. CDR3 in DNA: TGCGCCAGTACAGCAGGACAGGCCCAATATGGCTACACCTTC.

The rearrangement links TRBV19 to TRBJ1-3; D may be TRBD1 (5 bases). CDR3 length: 14 residues. CDR1 is LNHDA, CDR2 SQIVND, per germline (reference sequence). Trimming removed 5 bases at V and 0 bases at J, with 8 bases between. CDR3 bases: TGTGCCAGTAGTGACAGCTCCTCTGGAAACACCATATATTTT. This gives the protein CASSDSSSGNTIYF.

The V and J genes are TRBV19 and TRBJ1-4, with 11 bases that match TRBD1. Germline values: CDR1 LNHDA, CDR2 SQIVND (reference sequence). The CDR3 is 13 amino acids. CDR3 nucleotide sequence: TGTGCGGCAGGACAGGGGGCTGGTGAAAAACTGTTTTTT. It codes for CAAGQGAGEKLFF.

V gene TRBV11-3 combines with J gene TRBJ2-3; D perhaps matches TRBD2 (5 bases). Trimming cost V 4 bases and J 8 bases, with 13 bases left between them. The germline V gene has CDR1 SGHNT and CDR2 YENEEA. The CDR3 has 13 amino acids. Here the CDR3 DNA reads TGTGCCAGCAGCTCAGGAGGCGCCGGTACGCAGTATTTT. It codes for CASSSGGAGTQYF. The whole variable domain, filled in from reference TRBV11-3 and TRBJ2-3, reads EAGVVQSPRYKIIEKKQPVAFWCNPISGHNTLYWYLQNLGQGPELLIRYENEEAVDDSQLPKDRFSAERLKGVDSTLKIQPAELGDSAVYLCASSSGGAGTQYFGPGTRLTVL.

This chain connects TRBV11-3 to TRBJ2-1; 12 nucleotides match TRBD2. The junction had 9 bases not matched to a gene; V was cut back by 5 bases and J by 4 bases. CDR3 length: 17 amino acids. Germline V gene data show CDR1 as SGHNT and CDR2 as YENEEA. CDR3 DNA sequence: TGTGCCAGCAGCCCCGGACTAGCGGGAAACACATACAATGAGCAGTTCTTC. This encodes CASSPGLAGNTYNEQFF. The whole variable domain, remainder taken from reference TRBV11-3 and TRBJ2-1, is EAGVVQSPRYKIIEKKQPVAFWCNPISGHNTLYWYLQNLGQGPELLIRYENEEAVDDSQLPKDRFSAERLKGVDSTLKIQPAELGDSAVYLCASSPGLAGNTYNEQFFGPGTRLTVL.

The chain combines TRBV7-6 with TRBJ2-5, with D perhaps TRBD1 (5 bases). From germline, CDR1 is SGHVS and CDR2 FNYEAQ. This CDR3 spans 14 amino acids. Trimming stripped 1 base from V and 2 bases from J, with 8 bases between. The DNA for the CDR3 is TGTGCCAGCAGCTTAGTAGGGGATCAAGAGACCCAGTACTTC. The encoded protein is CASSLVGDQETQYF.

The chain employs TRBV3-1 (or the pseudogene TRBV3-2) and TRBJ1-2; no clear D gene. The CDR3 spans 13 residues. The germline gives CDR1 LGHDT, CDR2 YNNKEL (reference sequence). Between the trimmed V and J ends, which lost 2 bases and 8 bases, there was a span of 12 bases. The CDR3 coding sequence is TGTGCCAGCAGCCAATCCTACTCGGACGGCTACACCTTC. Translation: CASSQSYSDGYTF.

The rearrangement links TRBV7-2 to TRBJ2-2; 8 bases agree with TRBD1. V shed 1 base and J 1 base; nucleotides not matched to a gene: 5. This CDR3 is 17 amino acids long. Germline CDR1 reads SGHTA; CDR2 reads FQGNSA. For the CDR3, the DNA is TGTGCCAGCAGCTTAGGATTGGGGACAGGGAACACCGGGGAGCTGTTTTTT. Amino acids: CASSLGLGTGNTGELFF. The whole variable domain, remainder taken from reference TRBV7-2 and TRBJ2-2, is GAGVSQSPSNKVTEKGKDVELRCDPISGHTALYWYRQSLGQGLEFLIYFQGNSAPDKSGLPSDRFSAERTGGSVSTLTIQRTQQEDSAVYLCASSLGLGTGNTGELFFGEGSRLTVL.

The rearrangement links TRBV3-1 (or the pseudogene TRBV3-2) to TRBJ1-1; 9 bases line up with TRBD1. V shed 1 base and J 6 bases; nucleotides not matched to a gene: 3. The germline V gene encodes CDR1 LGHDT and CDR2 YNNKEL (reference sequence). The CDR3 consists of 14 residues. Here the CDR3 DNA reads TGTGCCAGCAGCCAAGGTGGACAGGGGTCTGAAGCTTTCTTT. Translated: CASSQGGQGSEAFF.

The chain carries TRBV5-6 and TRBJ2-7; D may be TRBD1 or TRBD2 (6 bases each). Between the trimmed V and J ends, which lost 0 bases and 0 bases, there was a span of 13 bases. Germline V gene lookup returns CDR1 SGHDT and CDR2 YYEEEE. CDR3 size: 16 residues. The CDR3 DNA sequence: TGTGCCAGCAGCTTGGCGGGGGCGTTACTCTCCTACGAGCAGTACTTC. This gives the protein CASSLAGALLSYEQYF.

Notes on this clone: A junction end diverges from the germline sequence, so it may reflect a read error. V is TRBV6-1 and J is TRBJ1-1; D may be TRBD1 (6 bases). This CDR3 has 13 residues. Germline CDR1 reads MNHNS; CDR2 reads SASEGT. The CDR3, as DNA: TGTGCCAGCGGTGACAGGTCGAACACTGAAGCTTTCTTT. This gives the protein CASGDRSNTEAFF.

V usage is TRBV19 and J usage is TRBJ2-2; maybe TRBD1 (8 bases). CDR1 and CDR2 from the germline V gene are LNHDA and SQIVND (reference sequence). V was pared by 3 bases and J by 1 base, with 12 bases between. The CDR3 sequence is 16 residues long. This chain's CDR3 is CASSIGGTGNTGELFF. The CDR3 DNA sequence: TGTGCCAGTAGTATCGGGGGGACAGGGAACACCGGGGAGCTGTTTTTT.

The chain carries TRBV5-6 and TRBJ1-4; possibly TRBD1 for D (6 bases). V was clipped by 7 bases and J by 8 bases, with 18 bases between them. In germline, CDR1 is SGHDT, CDR2 YYEEEE. The CDR3 consists of 14 residues. CDR3 nucleotides: TGTGCCAGCTTCCGGAGGGGGGCTTGGGAAAAACTGTTTTTT. It specifies CASFRRGAWEKLFF.

CDR3 DNA: TGTGCCAGCGAGGGGGGGAGCAGCACTGAAGCTTTCTTT. Translation gives CASEGGSSTEAFF. The gene calls are TRBV6-6 and TRBJ1-1; D possibly corresponds to TRBD1 (6 bases). Germline loops: CDR1 MNHNY, CDR2 SVGAGI (reference sequence). CDR3 length: 13 residues. V was pared by 8 bases and J by 4 bases, with 14 bases between.

The chain employs TRBV6-5 and TRBJ1-2; D is ambiguous. V lost 6 bases, J lost 8 bases, and 16 bases lay in between. The CDR3 is 13 amino acids. The germline CDR1 and CDR2 sequences are MNHEY and SVGAGI. CDR3 in amino acids: CASRSTVLQGYTF. In DNA, the CDR3 is TGTGCCAGCAGATCTACAGTTTTACAGGGCTACACCTTC.

The genes are TRBV19 and TRBJ1-1; 8 positions agree with TRBD1. The CDR3 has 15 residues. J was trimmed by 7 bases and V by 2 bases; bases with no gene match: 9. Germline-derived CDR1 and CDR2 are LNHDA and SQIVND (reference sequence). The CDR3 bases are TGTGCCAGTAGTATAATAGGCGGACAGGGTGATGAAGCTTTCTTT. It codes for CASSIIGGQGDEAFF.

This clone was detected only once. The chain employs TRBV5-1 and TRBJ2-3; D is unclear. The V and J ends lost 2 bases and 0 bases respectively, with 7 bases between them. Germline V gene sequence: CDR1 SGHRS, CDR2 YFSETQ. CDR3 length: 14 residues. The DNA for the CDR3 is TGCGCCAGCAGCTTTGAAGGGAGCACAGATACGCAGTATTTT. Its protein product is CASSFEGSTDTQYF.

A few counts support this clone. The rearrangement uses TRBV6-6 and TRBJ1-5, with D tentatively TRBD1 (5 bases). Germline values: CDR1 MNHNY, CDR2 SVGAGI (reference sequence). The CDR3 extends over 13 amino acids. The V end lost 10 bases, the J end lost 3 bases, and 13 bases lay between the germline ends. CDR3 sequence: CATLRDPNQPQHF. CDR3 nucleotides: TGTGCCACCCTCCGGGACCCCAATCAGCCCCAGCATTTT.

The gene calls are TRBV3-1 (or the pseudogene TRBV3-2) and TRBJ1-2; tentatively, D is TRBD1 (6 bases). CDR1 LGHDT and CDR2 YNNKEL come from the germline V gene (reference sequence). V was shortened by 0 bases and J by 4 bases, with 12 bases between the two germline ends. The CDR3 totals 15 residues. The DNA for the CDR3 is TGTGCCAGCAGCCAAGATCAGGGGTCGGTCTATGGCTACACCTTC. This gives the protein CASSQDQGSVYGYTF.

The chain uses TRBV7-2 and TRBJ1-4; unclear D gene. In germline, CDR1 is SGHTA, CDR2 FQGNSA. The V end lost 5 bases, the J end lost 7 bases, and 14 bases lay between the germline ends. The length of the CDR3 is 14 residues. The CDR3 loop is CASSASGVGEKLFF. Written as DNA, the CDR3 is TGTGCCAGCAGCGCCTCCGGGGTGGGTGAAAAACTGTTTTTT. Using reference TRBV7-2 and TRBJ1-4 for the parts outside the CDR3, the full variable domain is GAGVSQSPSNKVTEKGKDVELRCDPISGHTALYWYRQSLGQGLEFLIYFQGNSAPDKSGLPSDRFSAERTGGSVSTLTIQRTQQEDSAVYLCASSASGVGEKLFFGSGTQLSVL.